These T cell receptor beta chains were read from a single sample in a study of blood T cell repertoires in COVID-19. Clones were sequenced by immunoSEQ multiplex PCR, and TCRdb holds only the in-frame ones, with some missing. Here the sample spans about 260,000 clones, 70% to 90% being singletons. Sequencing was carried out using peripheral blood. These receptors originate from a woman aged 55-70 years with COVID-19, enrolled during active disease. Each CDR3 is given with its conserved first and last residue. A D gene is named only where the DNA matches it firmly. Size values are once, few and many counts, or a class for expanded clones, and some rows have none.

>TRBJ2-3|-|TRBV6-2/TRBV6-3|-
CASSTRKFSDTQYF
TGTGCCAGCAGCACTAGAAAGTTTTCCGATACGCAGTATTTT
>TRBJ1-2|-|TRBV18|-
CASSPREGFYGYTF
TGTGCCAGCTCACCACGGGAGGGGTTTTATGGCTACACCTTC
>TRBJ1-1|-|TRBV19|-
CASTRQTGPYPTEAFF
TGTGCCAGTACCCGCCAAACGGGTCCTTACCCCACTGAAGCTTTCTTT
>TRBJ2-5|-|TRBV30|-
CAWSYRLYQETQYF
TGTGCCTGGAGTTACAGATTGTACCAAGAGACCCAGTACTTC
>TRBJ2-5|-|TRBV6-6|-
CASSFGTYQETQYF
TGTGCCAGCAGTTTCGGGACTTACCAAGAGACCCAGTACTTC
>TRBJ2-1|TRBD2|TRBV5-4|-
CASSYGTSGAYNEQFF
TGTGCCAGCAGCTACGGGACTAGCGGTGCCTACAATGAGCAGTTCTTC
>TRBJ1-5|TRBD1|TRBV5-1|-
CASSKGFPGTGQDQPQHF
TGCGCCAGCAGCAAAGGTTTCCCGGGGACAGGGCAGGATCAGCCCCAGCATTTT
>TRBJ1-5|TRBD1|TRBV19|-
CASGFPRQGARGNQPQHF
TGTGCCAGTGGGTTCCCGAGACAGGGGGCGCGAGGCAATCAGCCCCAGCATTTT
>TRBJ2-1|-|TRBV28|-
CASSRGFGQFF
TGTGCCAGCTCGCGGGGTTTCGGGCAGTTCTTC
>TRBJ2-2|-|TRBV24-1|few
CATSDWRGRTGELFF
TGTGCCACCAGTGATTGGAGGGGGCGGACCGGGGAGCTGTTTTTT
>TRBJ1-5|TRBD1|TRBV5-5|-
CASSSTPRQGSNQPQHF
TGTGCCAGCAGCTCCACCCCACGACAGGGGAGCAATCAGCCCCAGCATTTT
>TRBJ2-7|TRBD1|TRBV5-4|-
CASSLGTGFSYEQYF
TGTGCCAGCAGCCTTGGGACAGGGTTCTCCTACGAGCAGTACTTC
>TRBJ2-1|TRBD2|TRBV30|-
CAWSSSGYNEQFF
TGTGCCTGGTCCTCTAGCGGATACAATGAGCAGTTCTTC
>TRBJ1-5|-|TRBV15|-
CATSRGESYSNQPQHF
TGTGCCACCAGCAGAGGTGAGAGCTATAGCAATCAGCCCCAGCATTTT
>TRBJ1-1|-|TRBV7-2|once
CASSLADSPGGAFF
TGTGCCAGCAGCTTAGCTGACAGCCCGGGCGGAGCTTTCTTT
>TRBJ1-3|-|TRBV5-1|few
CASSLSVASTSGNTIYF
TGCGCCAGCAGCTTGAGTGTAGCCTCCACCTCTGGAAACACCATATATTTT
>TRBJ1-5|-|TRBV5-4|-
CASSGGGGQPQHF
TGTGCCAGCAGCGGGGGGGGCGGGCAGCCCCAGCATTTT
>TRBJ1-1|-|TRBV10-3|-
CAISEFRGGEAFF
TGTGCCATCAGTGAGTTTAGGGGGGGTGAAGCTTTCTTT
>TRBJ2-5|TRBD2|TRBV4-2|few
CASSYLAGGVVETQYF
TGTGCCAGCAGCTATCTAGCGGGAGGGGTGGTGGAGACCCAGTACTTC
>TRBJ2-3|TRBD2|TRBV30|-
CAWSTGGGDTQYF
TGTGCCTGGAGTACGGGGGGTGGAGATACGCAGTATTTT
>TRBJ1-6|TRBD1|TRBV7-6|-
CASSGGGQGVANSPLHF
TGTGCCAGCAGCGGGGGGGGACAGGGCGTAGCTAATTCACCCCTCCACTTT
>TRBJ2-3|TRBD2|TRBV29-1|-
CSVEVAGLPDTQYF
TGCAGCGTTGAAGTAGCGGGTCTTCCAGATACGCAGTATTTT
>TRBJ1-6|TRBD1|TRBV5-8|-
CASSLGSATGGRSPLHF
TGTGCCAGCAGCTTGGGTTCGGCGACAGGGGGCCGTTCACCCCTCCACTTT
>TRBJ2-6|-|TRBV18|-
CASSPKPGGGTNGANVLTF
TGTGCCAGCTCACCTAAACCCGGTGGGGGCACCAATGGGGCCAACGTCCTGACTTTC
>TRBJ2-1|TRBD1|TRBV9|-
CASSPSRQGASYNEQFF
TGTGCCAGCAGCCCGTCGCGACAGGGGGCTTCCTACAATGAGCAGTTCTTC
>TRBJ2-7|-|TRBV5-4|-
CASSWEGAYEQYF
TGTGCCAGCAGCTGGGAGGGGGCCTACGAGCAGTACTTC
>TRBJ1-2|TRBD1|TRBV7-3|-
CASSAGQGPYGYTF
TGTGCCAGCAGCGCCGGACAGGGGCCCTATGGCTACACCTTC
>TRBJ1-5|TRBD1|TRBV3-1/TRBV3-2|-
CASSRTDRDQPQHF
TGTGCCAGCAGCCGGACCGACAGGGATCAGCCCCAGCATTTT
>TRBJ1-6|-|TRBV4-3|-
CASSQAQEGNSPLHF
TGCGCCAGCAGCCAGGCTCAGGAAGGAAATTCACCCCTCCACTTT
>TRBJ1-1|TRBD1|TRBV6-6|-
CAVQGVNTEAFF
TGTGCCGTACAGGGGGTAAACACTGAAGCTTTCTTT
>TRBJ2-7|TRBD1|TRBV5-1|-
CASSLESQGASKQYF
TGCGCCAGCAGCTTGGAGTCTCAGGGGGCTTCGAAGCAGTACTTC
>TRBJ1-5|TRBD1|TRBV27|-
CASSLSLDRGTQHF
TGTGCCAGCAGCCTATCTTTAGACAGGGGGACCCAGCATTTT
>TRBJ2-7|-|TRBV30|-
CAWSVASTTYEQYF
TGTGCCTGGAGTGTGGCGAGTACTACCTACGAGCAGTACTTC
>TRBJ1-3|TRBD1|TRBV28|-
CASSWTGRSGNTIYF
TGTGCCAGCAGTTGGACAGGGAGGTCTGGAAACACCATATATTTT